A single TCR beta chain is shown here with its context. The target of this receptor is not known. From each donor, a roughly 2.5 ml peripheral blood sample was collected into PAXgene tubes and kept at -80 degrees C. Total RNA was isolated from whole blood with the PAXgene blood miRNA kit on an automated QIAcube, without T cell sorting. Peripheral blood from monozygotic twin pairs, either concordant or discordant for inflammatory bowel disease, underwent deep TCRalpha and TCRbeta repertoire profiling that used unique molecular barcoding. Smoking habits were recorded for all twin pairs, with individuals classified as current, former or never smokers. Receptor amplification or capture employed 5' RACE. Each TCR library was prepared from around 3.5 ug of total RNA. For each sample, cDNA was synthesized in eight separate reactions using SMARTScribe reverse transcriptase. During cDNA synthesis, template switching introduced unique molecular identifiers that contained a 6-nucleotide sample barcode. Two nested PCRs of approximately 16 and 10 cycles amplified the TCRalpha and TCRbeta cDNA, and bead purification followed each PCR. Before amplification, the cDNA was treated with uracil DNA-glycosylase and purified using the QIAquick PCR purification kit. The second PCR was the step at which Illumina TruSeq-compatible adapters and sample-specific barcodes were added. TapeStation and Qubit were used to check library quality and concentration, and 4.5 to 6 ng of each library was pooled. Pooled libraries were sequenced on an Illumina HiSeq2500 single-index Rapid Run with 2 x 100 bp reads and custom sequencing primers. As for the original processing: MiGEC version 1.2.6 was used for UMI-based consensus assembly to correct PCR and sequencing errors. MiXCR version 2.1.1 was used for V(D)J alignment, clonotype assembly and CDR3 extraction. To normalise gene usage, clonotype sharing and MAIT/NKT TCR abundance, the top 1000, 10 000 and 20 000 clonotypes in each sample were analysed. After downsampling to 27 000 UMIs, diversity was calculated as the inverse Simpson index using the vegan R package. Statistical testing used paired Mann-Whitney U tests on the discordant twin pairs and applied Benjamini-Hochberg correction for multiple testing. TCRdb reprocessed the reads, reporting each CDR3 protein sequence once and no DNA. The V and J calls, along with clone size, are taken from TCRdb and not from the paper's own processing. The sample's table lists a count of more than 300,000 distinct CDR3 sequences. Just over 2.5% of the sample is held by the ten biggest clonotypes.

The sample is drawn from a study of monozygotic twins with inflammatory bowel disease (dated by TCRdb to between 2018 and 2021). Turning to the overall study: In total, roughly 30 monozygotic twin pairs made up the full study: 19 Danish pairs, all IBD-discordant, plus nine German pairs, of which four were IBD-concordant and five were IBD-discordant. Disease-associated traits were sought mainly through comparisons between IBD patients and their genetically identical healthy co-twins within discordant pairs. Each individual had, on average, about 151 000 unique TCRalpha sequences and 181 000 unique TCRbeta sequences available for analysis.

The germline V gene sets CDR1 to ENHRY and CDR2 to SYGVKD. CDR3 length: 17 amino acids, cysteine to phenylalanine. Only the protein is on record. What the work shows at the level of the full study, not this receptor alone: The analysis was unable to tell different T cell subtypes apart. Compared with healthy twins, IBD patients had fewer clonotypes in common with other individuals, a difference most pronounced in patients showing signs of disease activity. TCRbeta repertoire diversity, by inverse Simpson index, was decreased in IBD patients compared with their healthy co-twins. Because patients received different immunosuppressive treatments, the repertoires may have picked up extra background noise and variability between individuals. Concordant and discordant twins showed no difference in repertoire similarity, possibly because of limited statistical power. The results gave no support for a single strong signal or clonotype linked to IBD.

This TCR was sampled from a human donor with ulcerative colitis or Crohn's disease, or a healthy co-twin of an affected twin (not recorded which). Sequenced input: blood. The rearrangement combines TRBV10-3 with TRBJ2-5. For the CDR3, the sequence is CAISDSRDTPYQETQYF.